Presented here are 30 T cell receptor beta chains from one specimen sequenced in a study of blood T cell repertoires in COVID-19. The repertoire was sequenced with immunoSEQ multiplex PCR; TCRdb's copy has only in-frame clones and lacks some. The sample records approximately 200,000 clones, about nine tenths being singletons. The sequenced sample consisted of PBMCs or T cells enriched from blood (not recorded which). The receptors here all came from a woman in her thirties who had recovered from COVID-19.

The gene calls are TRBV6-2 or TRBV6-3 and TRBJ1-2, with D uncertain. Trimming removed 6 bases at V and 7 bases at J, with 15 bases between. The CDR3 runs to 13 residues. The germline gives CDR1 MNHEY, CDR2 SVGEGT. CDR3: CASSRRSPGGYTF. The DNA of the CDR3 is TGTGCCAGCAGCCGACGATCTCCGGGTGGCTACACCTTC.

V is TRBV19 and J is TRBJ1-4; 9 nucleotides agree with TRBD1. The V segment lost 8 bases and the J segment 4 bases; nucleotides outside the gene matches: 8. The CDR3 covers 15 residues. Germline CDR1 LNHDA, CDR2 SQIVND (reference sequence). DNA for the CDR3: TGTGCCAGTGCACAAGGGACAGGGCTTAATGAAAAACTGTTTTTT. Amino acids: CASAQGTGLNEKLFF. Full variable domain (missing parts from reference TRBV19 and TRBJ1-4): DGGITQSPKYLFRKEGQNVTLSCEQNLNHDAMYWYRQDPGQGLRLIYYSQIVNDFQKGDIAEGYSVSREKKESFPLTVTSAQKNPTAFYLCASAQGTGLNEKLFFGSGTQLSVL.

The genes are TRBV11-3 and TRBJ2-7, with 8 positions matching TRBD1. The V gene end was trimmed by 5 bases and the J gene end by 7 bases; junction bases not matched to a gene: 7. The germline CDR1 and CDR2 sequences are SGHNT and YENEEA. The CDR3 runs to 13 residues. The CDR3 nucleotides are TGTGCCAGCAGCATCTCACAGGGGGGAGAGCAGTACTTC. Translating it yields CASSISQGGEQYF.

This clone was detected only a few times. V usage is TRBV6-2 or TRBV6-3 and J usage is TRBJ1-1, with TRBD1 as a possible D gene (5 bases). The CDR3 is 17 amino acids. V lost 0 bases to trimming and J lost 9 bases, with 23 bases between them. The germline V gene encodes CDR1 MNHEY and CDR2 SVGEGT. CDR3 region: CASSYSSQGGEGPKAFF. Written as DNA, the CDR3 is TGTGCCAGCAGTTACTCGTCTCAGGGTGGGGAAGGACCCAAAGCTTTCTTT.

The V and J genes are TRBV20-1 and TRBJ1-1; D not certain. V was clipped by 5 bases and J by 4 bases, with 5 bases between them. Per the germline V gene, CDR1 is DFQATT and CDR2 is SNEGSKA (reference sequence). The CDR3 covers 10 residues. The CDR3 protein is CSALSTEAFF. For the CDR3, the DNA is TGCAGTGCTTTGAGCACTGAAGCTTTCTTT.

The J gene is TRBJ1-6, the V gene TRBV9, with a tentative D call TRBD1 (5 bases). The CDR3 has 12 residues. V gave up 0 bases and J gave up 17 bases, with 12 bases separating them. Germline CDR1 and CDR2: SGDLS and YYNGEE. CDR3 in DNA: TGTGCCAGCAGCGTAGGGGGAGGGGAAGTCCACTTT. The encoded protein is CASSVGGGEVHF.

V usage is TRBV5-5 and J usage is TRBJ1-4; possible D gene TRBD1, 6 bases. The CDR3 contains 15 residues. The germline V gene encodes CDR1 SGHKS and CDR2 YYEKEE (reference sequence). Trimming pared 2 bases from V and 7 bases from J, leaving 15 bases between. The CDR3 protein is CASSFGRTDSEKLFF. CDR3 DNA sequence: TGTGCCAGCAGCTTTGGCCGGACAGATAGTGAAAAACTGTTTTTT.

The chain has TRBV19 and TRBJ2-3; 14 positions match TRBD2. The CDR3 is made up of 17 amino acids. J was trimmed by 0 bases and V by 7 bases; bases with no gene match: 6. Germline CDR1 LNHDA, CDR2 SQIVND (reference sequence). CDR3 in DNA: TGTGCCAGTAACCCCGGGACTAGCGGGAGCAGCACAGATACGCAGTATTTT. It specifies CASNPGTSGSSTDTQYF.

The chain has TRBV7-8 and TRBJ2-1; 11 nucleotides align to TRBD1. Per germline, CDR1 SGHVS and CDR2 FQNEAQ. V shed 5 bases, J shed 5 bases, and the junction held 8 bases outside the gene matches. The CDR3 has 16 amino acids. The CDR3, as DNA: TGTGCCAGCAGCATAGTAGGGACAGGGGGTAACAATGAGCAGTTCTTC. Residues: CASSIVGTGGNNEQFF.

The chain has TRBV4-1 and TRBJ1-2, with D unresolved. From germline, CDR1 is MGHRA and CDR2 YSYEKL. The CDR3 has 17 residues. V dropped 1 base and J dropped 4 bases, with 19 bases sitting between them. CDR3 nucleotides: TGCGCCAGCAGCCAAGTTGGCAGGCGGCGAGAGGGCTATGGCTACACCTTC. It yields the protein CASSQVGRRREGYGYTF.

The chain joins TRBV3-1 (or the pseudogene TRBV3-2) to TRBJ2-1; TRBD2 matches 8 bases. The CDR3 runs 13 residues. Trimming took 1 base from V and 12 from J; bases not matched to a gene: 5. Germline V gene lookup returns CDR1 LGHDT and CDR2 YNNKEL (reference sequence). In DNA, the CDR3 is TGTGCCAGCAGCCAAGGACGGGAGGGTCGGCAGTTCTTC. Its translation is CASSQGREGRQFF.

The genes are TRBV10-2 and TRBJ1-1, with D possibly matching TRBD1 (5 bases). The CDR3 contains 13 residues. Deletions cut 7 bases from V and 4 bases from J, with 13 bases between. Germline assignment: CDR1 WSHSY and CDR2 SAAADI. The CDR3 DNA is TGCGCCAGCAAGGTGGGGGGGTCCACTGAAGCTTTCTTT. It is translated as CASKVGGSTEAFF.

This sequence joins TRBV12-3 or TRBV12-4 and TRBJ1-2; tentative D call: TRBD1 (6 bases). The ends were cut back, 6 bases at V and 7 bases at J, with 15 bases in the middle. The CDR3 is 13 residues long. The CDR3 reads CASSETGFGGYTF. CDR3 nucleotide sequence: TGTGCCAGCAGCGAGACAGGATTTGGTGGCTACACCTTC.

This CDR3 is CASSQDTYGNEKLFF. CDR3 in DNA: TGCGCCAGCAGCCAAGATACCTACGGGAATGAAAAACTGTTTTTT. The J gene is TRBJ1-4, the V gene TRBV4-3, with D unresolved. Trimming pared 0 bases from V and 5 bases from J, leaving 10 bases between. Germline CDR1 LGHNA, CDR2 YSLEER. CDR3 length equals 15 residues.

The chain couples TRBV2 to TRBJ1-1, with D unclear. The V and J ends lost 2 bases and 3 bases respectively, with 16 bases between them. The CDR3 contains 16 residues. In germline, CDR1 is SNHLY, CDR2 FYNNEI. The CDR3, as DNA: TGTGCCAGCAGTGAAATTGTGGGCGCTTGGGACACTGAAGCTTTCTTT. Protein: CASSEIVGAWDTEAFF.

The J gene is TRBJ1-2, the V gene TRBV7-2; maybe TRBD1 (5 bases). Germline V gene sequence: CDR1 SGHTA, CDR2 FQGNSA. CDR3 length: 15 residues. Deletions cut 4 bases from V and 5 bases from J, with 17 bases between. The chain's CDR3 is CASSSQVVGLYGYTF. In DNA form, the CDR3 reads TGTGCCAGCAGCTCACAGGTTGTTGGGCTTTATGGCTACACCTTC.

The chain employs TRBV4-3 and TRBJ2-7; 7 bases line up with TRBD1. The germline V gene encodes CDR1 LGHNA and CDR2 YSLEER. V lost 2 bases and J lost 3; bases outside the gene matches: 4. The CDR3 runs to 14 residues. The CDR3 sequence: CASSQLRDSYEQYF. CDR3 DNA: TGCGCCAGCAGCCAATTACGGGACAGCTACGAGCAGTACTTC.

The chain combines TRBV6-5 with TRBJ2-2; D possibly corresponds to TRBD2 (6 bases). V lost 6 bases and J lost 2, with 10 bases in between. The germline gives CDR1 MNHEY, CDR2 SVGAGI. This CDR3 region has 14 residues. The CDR3, as DNA: TGTGCCAGCAGGGGGGACTTTAACACCGGGGAGCTGTTTTTT. As protein: CASRGDFNTGELFF.

This clone showed up many times. The chain has TRBV5-6 and TRBJ2-7; a weak D match, TRBD2 (5 bases). Trimming took off 4 bases at V and 7 bases at J, with 18 bases between the two ends. CDR3 length equals 14 residues. Germline V lookup: CDR1 SGHDT, CDR2 YYEEEE. The DNA for the CDR3 is TGTGCCAGCAGCATAACGGGCTTTACGGGGGAGCAGTACTTC. Translating gives CASSITGFTGEQYF.

The CDR3 here is CATSNWASTDTQYF. Here the CDR3 DNA reads TGTGCCACCAGTAACTGGGCTAGCACAGATACGCAGTATTTT. J is TRBJ2-3 and V is TRBV24-1; D remains unclear. The germline CDR1 and CDR2 sequences are KGHDR and SFDVKD. V was cut by 6 bases and J by 0 bases, with 9 bases left in between. The CDR3 covers 14 residues.

The V and J genes are TRBV12-5 and TRBJ2-1; 8 bases match TRBD1. The germline gives CDR1 LGHNT, CDR2 FRNRAP. Germline trimming cut 3 bases from V and 2 bases from J; bases unmatched to any gene: 9. This CDR3 comprises 17 residues. The CDR3 region has the DNA TGTGCTAGTGGTTTATCGGCCAGGGGGCTTACCTACAATGAGCAGTTCTTC. It yields the protein CASGLSARGLTYNEQFF.

This clone showed up just once. The rearrangement uses TRBV19 and TRBJ1-1, with D possibly being TRBD1 (6 bases). CDR1 is LNHDA, CDR2 SQIVND, per germline (reference sequence). CDR3 length: 14 residues. The germline V and J ends were trimmed by 6 bases and 0 bases, with 11 bases remaining between them. Written as DNA, the CDR3 is TGTGCCAGTAGCCTGGACAGAATGAACACTGAAGCTTTCTTT. It specifies CASSLDRMNTEAFF. Supplemented by reference TRBV19 and TRBJ1-1, the full variable domain reads DGGITQSPKYLFRKEGQNVTLSCEQNLNHDAMYWYRQDPGQGLRLIYYSQIVNDFQKGDIAEGYSVSREKKESFPLTVTSAQKNPTAFYLCASSLDRMNTEAFFGQGTRLTVV.

This chain connects TRBV4-2 to TRBJ2-1; 11 bases match TRBD2. The CDR3 runs 16 residues. The ends lost 0 bases at V and 4 bases at J; junction bases unmatched: 2. The germline CDR1 and CDR2 sequences are LGHNA and YNFKEQ. The CDR3 DNA follows: TGTGCCAGCAGCCAAGACGGGACTAGCGGTTACAATGAGCAGTTCTTC. It yields the protein CASSQDGTSGYNEQFF.

This rearrangement joins TRBV9 to TRBJ1-1, with D hard to call. Trimming pared 0 bases from V and 1 base from J, leaving 7 bases between. The CDR3 spans 14 residues. In germline, CDR1 is SGDLS, CDR2 YYNGEE. The CDR3 nucleotides are TGTGCCAGCAGCGTAGGAGCAAGGAACACTGAAGCTTTCTTT. Its protein is CASSVGARNTEAFF.

This chain uses TRBV11-3 with TRBJ1-1; the match to TRBD1 covers 7 bases. V lost 4 bases, J lost 0 bases, and 8 bases stayed unmatched. Germline-derived CDR1 and CDR2 are SGHNT and YENEEA. CDR3 length: 16 residues. The CDR3 reads CASSSRETGMNTEAFF. The CDR3 region has the DNA TGTGCCAGCAGCTCTAGGGAGACAGGGATGAACACTGAAGCTTTCTTT.

V and J are TRBV7-2 and TRBJ1-3; D is ambiguous. The germline gives CDR1 SGHTA, CDR2 FQGNSA. The CDR3 is 14 residues long. The V and J ends lost 3 bases and 1 base respectively, with 7 bases between them. This chain's CDR3 is CASSFSGSGNTIYF. For the CDR3, the DNA is TGTGCCAGCAGCTTTTCAGGTTCTGGAAACACCATATATTTT.

The chain uses TRBV29-1 and TRBJ1-1; the D gene is possibly TRBD1 (5 bases). This CDR3 spans 12 amino acids. Deletions cut 8 bases from V and 4 bases from J, with 14 bases between. Germline loops: CDR1 SQVTM, CDR2 ANQGSEA. Written as DNA, the CDR3 is TGCAGCTTCCGTGGGGGAGGCACTGAAGCTTTCTTT. It is translated as CSFRGGGTEAFF.

This chain links TRBV18 with TRBJ1-1, with D perhaps matching TRBD1 (5 bases). This CDR3 is 16 amino acids long. The V and J ends lost 2 bases and 1 base respectively, with 14 bases between them. From germline, CDR1 is KGHSH and CDR2 LQKENI. In DNA, the CDR3 is TGTGCCAGCTCACCAGAGAAATCTACAGGGAACACTGAAGCTTTCTTT. This gives the protein CASSPEKSTGNTEAFF.

The chain links TRBV9 to TRBJ1-6, with a tentative D call TRBD1 (5 bases). V was trimmed by 0 bases and J by 1 base, leaving 11 bases between them. Per the germline V gene, CDR1 is SGDLS and CDR2 is YYNGEE. The CDR3 is 17 residues long. The CDR3 DNA is TGTGCCAGCAGCGTAGATCCCAGGGCGTCCTATAATTCACCCCTCCACTTT. Translating it yields CASSVDPRASYNSPLHF.

J is TRBJ2-4 and V is TRBV7-2; perhaps TRBD1 as D (6 bases). This CDR3 comprises 13 residues. With 0 bases removed from V and 6 bases from J, the gap between germline ends came to 6 bases. CDR1 is SGHTA, CDR2 FQGNSA, per germline. As DNA, the CDR3 is TGTGCCAGCAGCTTAGCGGACAGAAACATTCAGTACTTC. It yields the protein CASSLADRNIQYF.